This T cell receptor beta chain was recovered during a study of cytomegalovirus exposure and HLA in healthy donors listed by TCRdb under 2017. In the study overall: An earlier analysis of approximately 640 of the donors reported 250 to 300 Gb of sequence data and approximately 110 million unique TCR beta sequences from around 200 million T cells. About 280 gigabases of sequencing data and around 80 million unique TCR sequences made up an early release that covered approximately 700 HLA-typed donors. Of the roughly 430 genotyped donors, about 80% fell in the genetic ancestry cluster associated with self-reported Caucasian donors. The study aimed to test whether signatures of past pathogen exposure could be identified by cataloging public T cell receptors. The study used immunosequencing to profile the T cell repertoires of about 670 subjects and linked those repertoires to cytomegalovirus serostatus. In addition to the first cohort of approximately 670 subjects, a separate validation cohort of approximately 120 different subjects was used. To predict cytomegalovirus infection status, the study brought together high-throughput TCR immunosequencing, statistical association of individual TCRs with disease status, and machine learning. To study patterns of TCR occurrence, a later analysis re-analyzed previously published TCR beta repertoires from around 700 donors and added high-resolution HLA genotyping. In the later analysis, no new phenotypic data were used to find candidate immune exposures; instead, reliance was placed on TCR beta sequences and their occurrence across donors. In an earlier analysis of roughly 540 of the donors, high-throughput TCR beta sequencing was used to judge whether each TCR beta V gene segment behaved as functional or pseudogenic. Donor age, sex, ethnicity and CMV serostatus were compiled together with the repertoire data. In a later genetic analysis, genome-wide SNP genotypes for about 65% of the roughly 700 donors were used, and that subset was treated as a discovery cohort. All discovery cohort repertoires had been generated using a single sequencing platform. Class I and class II HLA loci were covered by the typing at four-digit resolution. Typing coverage differed by locus: A, B, C, DRB1 and DQB1 were typed in roughly 620-630 donors, DQA1 in roughly 500, DPA1 in some 600, and DPB1 in around 440. Because of strong linkage in the cohort, roughly five DR-DQ haplotypes were treated as single units for association and clustering. On average, about 200,000 unique TCR beta nucleotide sequences were sequenced per donor among several hundred genotyped donors of the cohort, with roughly 20% of those sequences being non-productive. Paper-wide results and their limitations: Linkage disequilibrium might explain the correlated functional status among segregating V segments, but an unknown experimental factor could not be ruled out. In an earlier analysis of roughly 500 of the donors, most TCR beta V segments appeared in productive rearrangements about 87% or about 30% of the time, broadly matching IMGT annotations. A cluster of highly shared sequence variants was judged likely to represent a technical artifact of the sequencing pipeline. A later analysis associated about 17,000 TCR beta sequences with specific HLA alleles at a false discovery rate of 0.05. A later genetic analysis reported fewer N-insertions in productive TCRs among donors in an Asian-associated ancestry cluster than the roughly 700-donor mean. Most TCR sequences were seen in very few donors, while some public TCRs were found in many individuals. A few of the identified cytomegalovirus-associated TCR beta chains were confirmed in vitro to be specific for cytomegalovirus antigens. The study gave a list of about 170 TCR beta chains associated with cytomegalovirus. This cohort had only TCR beta chains sequenced, and the lack of alpha or paired-chain data limited which features could be detected. The authors suggested that the approach could potentially be extended to other disease states and immunological phenotypes. In a later genetic analysis, a missense DCLRE1C variant was associated with V-gene and J-gene trimming of TCR beta chains, and the association was replicated in an independent cohort. In a later analysis, HLA-associated TCR beta chains showed more clonal expansion and lower generation probabilities than non-associated chains that were equally common. According to a later analysis, parvovirus B19, influenza, CMV and Epstein-Barr virus appeared linked to several top co-occurrence clusters. Because some donors lacked HLA typing at each locus, the association tests relied only on the typed subset. The 87-base-pair reads could not distinguish some IMGT-functional V segments, including TRBV6-2 and TRBV6-3, so those segments were excluded. Presence/absence analyses assumed roughly uniform sequencing depth across donors, an assumption that may not hold. Because counts were too low, more than 15 rarely observed V segments, including chromosome 9 orphons, were left out of the earlier analysis of 500 to 750 of the donors. A further reported finding was that TCR beta sequences accurately predicted the HLA-A and HLA-B alleles for most subjects in the first cohort. When HLA alleles, especially DR and DQ, strongly co-occurred, attributing TCR associations to individual alleles was difficult. A later analysis found that most CMV-associated TCR beta chains appeared HLA-restricted, with HLA associations seemingly driven largely by CMV exposure. In a later analysis, the rate of TCR association differed among HLA loci, with DRB1 alleles having the most associated TCRs and HLA-C alleles having the fewest. The only immune exposure information available for the cohort was CMV serostatus. The classifier was reported to diagnose cytomegalovirus status with high specificity and sensitivity in both the original cohort and the validation cohort.

From the germline V gene, CDR1 is KGHSH and CDR2 is LQKENI. The junction carries 6 bases between V and J, which are trimmed by 8 bases and 2 bases respectively. The CDR3 numbers 11 residues from cysteine through phenylalanine. Solely the CDR3 DNA is kept, with 33 bases framed from the first base. The cohort comprised several hundred healthy bone marrow donors. Cohort members were all nominally healthy when sampled, although unrecorded immune exposures were likely present. The donor tested CMV seronegative, placing the donor among the 350 or so seronegative members of the cohort. A peripheral blood sample was collected from each donor, and TCR beta sequencing was performed on peripheral blood mononuclear cells. The Qiagen DNeasy Blood Extraction Kit was used to extract genomic DNA from the blood cell samples. Library construction relied on the immunoSEQ multiplex PCR assay. The multiplex PCR relied on a mix of 60 forward primers for TCR Vbeta segments and 13 reverse primers for TCR Jbeta segments. The CDR3 region of rearranged TCR beta genes was amplified from genomic DNA by a multiplex PCR assay. The Illumina HiSeq System was used to sequence the amplified TCR beta libraries as 87-base-pair reads. Turning to the authors' computational methods: Across the 500 to 750 repertoires, a later analysis counted 60 million to 90 million unique TCR beta chains, about 10 million of which were shared by at least two donors. To remove PCR and sequencing errors, raw reads were error-corrected and collapsed into unique sequences using a nearest-neighbor algorithm that merged closely related sequences. To assign V, D and J gene segments, CDR3 sequences were aligned to IMGT reference sequences. Each retained sequence needed at least a six-nucleotide match to both a V gene segment and a J gene segment. A rearrangement counted as productive if the CDR3 had no stop codons and remained in frame with V and J, and every other rearrangement counted as non-productive. Following IMGT convention, CDR3 was defined as the stretch from the second conserved V-encoded cysteine up to the conserved J-encoded phenylalanine. The earlier analysis of 500 to 750 of the donors excluded any sequence lacking an unambiguous match to a single V gene segment. In an earlier analysis of around 590 of the donors, a V segment was called functional when productive rearrangements were above 56.7%, and segregating when the standard deviation between donors exceeded 5%. A statistical classification framework was developed to diagnose cytomegalovirus status using the catalog of TCR beta chain sequences. In a later analysis, V and J genes were assigned by comparing TCR nucleotide sequences against IMGT/GENE-DB human TR gene sequences. In a later analysis, CDR3 sequences and most-parsimonious VDJ recombination scenarios were assigned using the TCRdist pipeline. In a later analysis, every TCR beta chain was defined by the combination of its CDR3 amino acid sequence and its V-gene family, and reads without a unique V-gene family were dropped. In a later analysis, some 600 highly shared, low-generation-probability nucleotide sequences were removed to address suspected cross-contamination and a sequencing artifact. In a later analysis, a clonal expansion index was calculated for each public chain from normalized within-repertoire ranks of inferred template counts. A later analysis computed generation probabilities with a VDJ recombination model fitted to out-of-frame rearrangements, and checked the results against IGoR. In a later analysis, TCR-TCR, TCR-HLA and TCR-CMV co-occurrence was scored with hypergeometric tests, and a repertoire-size bias correction was applied to TCR pairs. False discovery rates were estimated in a later analysis by permuting HLA or CMV assignments 20 times. In a later analysis, co-occurring TCRs were grouped using DBSCAN, and TCRdist sequence similarity was added for clustering within HLA-allele-positive subsets. Repertoires with fewer than 30,000 or more than 120,000 public chains, plus five repertoires with anomalous nucleotide sharing, were excluded from co-occurrence clustering. What TCRdb holds here is the immuneACCESS table cut down to in-frame rearrangements. Part of the clones is not present; checked against another copy, under half of the missing clones reflect an unresolved V gene, and the others are unexplained. V and J calls and clone size are those listed in that table; D and trimming were worked out from the DNA. This sample comprises 150,000 to 200,000 clones, roughly 79% of them detected only once. The ten largest clones capture approximately 1.3% of the sample.

On this clone itself: The target of this receptor is not known. Base quality data are lacking; no much larger clone is found one base away.

The clonotype was recovered from a man aged 25-40 years in good health and CMV-seronegative. Here the chain combines TRBV18 and TRBJ2-5; the D segment cannot be called with confidence. The sequenced material came from PBMCs. For the CDR3, the sequence is CASTTQETQYF. The bases are TGTGCCAGCACAACACAAGAGACCCAGTACTTC.